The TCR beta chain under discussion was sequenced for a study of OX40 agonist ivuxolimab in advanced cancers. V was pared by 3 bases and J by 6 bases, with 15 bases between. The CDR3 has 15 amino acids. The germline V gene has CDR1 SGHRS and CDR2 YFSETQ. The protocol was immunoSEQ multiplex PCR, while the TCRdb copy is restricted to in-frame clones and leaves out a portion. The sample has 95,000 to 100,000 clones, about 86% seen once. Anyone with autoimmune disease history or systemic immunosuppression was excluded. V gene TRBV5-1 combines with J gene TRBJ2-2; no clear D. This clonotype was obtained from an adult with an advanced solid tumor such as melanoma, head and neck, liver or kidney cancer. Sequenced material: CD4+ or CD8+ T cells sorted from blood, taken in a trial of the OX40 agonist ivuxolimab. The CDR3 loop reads CASSSSGFSAGELFF. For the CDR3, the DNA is TGCGCCAGCAGCTCGAGTGGGTTCAGCGCCGGGGAGCTGTTTTTT.